This T cell receptor (beta chain) was sequenced in a study of blood T cell repertoires in COVID-19. About the study: The origin of the acute and convalescent COVID-19 samples was the United States, Italy and Spain.

This clone was observed a single time. Germline loops: CDR1 MNHEY, CDR2 SMNVEV (reference sequence). Trimming removed 5 bases from V and 7 bases from J; junction bases left unmatched: 19. The CDR3 is 17 residues long. Clones were read by immunoSEQ multiplex PCR, and TCRdb kept only the in-frame ones, dropping some. The table lists 55,000 to 75,000 clones, about 83% of them singletons, with roughly 6% in the top ten. Sequenced: peripheral blood. The TCR was taken from a human donor in a cohort sampled during active COVID-19. The chain links TRBV27 to TRBJ2-7, with 8 bases lining up with TRBD1. The CDR3 DNA is TGTGCCAGCAGTCCAACGACGGAATCCGACAGGGGCTGGGAGCAGTACTTC. Its translation: CASSPTTESDRGWEQYF.